This T cell receptor beta chain is drawn from a study of molecular identifiers for immune sequencing clone quantification. Background on the study: Four of five splits of RNA from approximately 20,000 or 100,000 naive CD8 cells were sequenced in replicates.

General observations from the study: Should identical TCR molecules share a barcode, the sizes of highly expanded clones could be underestimated. The study found clones above 20 RNA copies held over 97% of effector molecules and under 1% in naive cells.

In its sample, this clonotype was seen many times. The target antigen is unknown. Previously described methods and listed TCR primers were employed for the bulk TCR libraries. TCRdb ran MiXCR on the PCR reads and lists one entry per CDR3 protein. The sample has 70,000 to 95,000 distinct CDR3 sequences, around a fifth seen once. The CDR3 consists of 16 residues. Germline loops: CDR1 MRHNA, CDR2 SNTAGT. Trimming pared 8 bases from V and 4 bases from J, leaving 21 bases between. The V gene is TRBV6-4, the J gene TRBJ2-1; tentatively, D is TRBD1 (5 bases). Specimen: naive CD8+ T cells from blood, with Jurkat cell RNA spiked in. Noted subset: FACS-sorted CD8+CD4-CCR7+CD45RA+ naive T cells. This receptor was identified in a human donor in good health. Some libraries in this study had Jurkat cell RNA spiked in. As DNA, the CDR3 is TGTGCCAGCTCTCCCACAACAGGTGGTACTTACAATGAGCAGTTCTTC. Protein: CASSPTTGGTYNEQFF.